This TCR beta chain was observed in a study of CD8+ T cells in alopecia areata. Across the whole study: Treated patients were given 5 to 10 mg oral tofacitinib twice daily. Patients took tofacitinib for 6 to 18 months, followed by 6 drug-free months.

Reverse transcribed after extraction, RNA yielded cDNA as the sequencing template. This table comes from immunoSEQ multiplex PCR, and its TCRdb copy is limited to in-frame clones, with some not included. The sample holds more than 140,000 clones; 86% are singletons and the top ten take about 12%. Treatment described: oral pan-JAK inhibitor, 5-10 mg twice daily. From alopecia areata patients, lesional scalp punch biopsies and peripheral blood were collected. This specimen consisted of CD8+ T cells sorted from blood, obtained at week 4, from a patient treated with tofacitinib. The TCR was taken from a human donor with alopecia areata.

In nucleotides, the CDR3 is TGTGCCAGCAGTGAAGCGCTGGCTAGCGGCTACAATGAGCAGTTCTTC. Amino acids: CASSEALASGYNEQFF. The chain is built from TRBV2 and TRBJ2-1; 7 bases agree with TRBD2. V trimming: 0 bases; J trimming: 3 bases; junction bases outside the gene matches: 5. Per the germline V gene, CDR1 is SNHLY and CDR2 is FYNNEI. The CDR3 is 16 residues long.